The clone carrying this TCR beta chain was observed once. Deletions cut 5 bases from V and 3 bases from J, with 11 bases between. The CDR3 sequence is 13 residues long. CDR1 and CDR2 from the germline V gene are SGHRS and YFSETQ. The data were obtained in a study of cytomegalovirus exposure and HLA in healthy donors. Overall study context: The roughly 120 validation repertoires, a later analysis reported, used the same platform as the 666 first-cohort repertoires.

Clones were sequenced by immunoSEQ multiplex PCR, and TCRdb holds only the in-frame ones, with some missing. Of 130,000 to 150,000 clones listed, approximately 90% are singletons. The chain combines TRBV5-1 with TRBJ2-5; no reliable D call. The TCR sequence derives from a woman between 25 and 40 years old in good health and CMV-seropositive. The sequenced sample was PBMCs. Written as DNA, the CDR3 is TGCGCCAGCAGAAAACCGGAGAAAGAGACCCAGTACTTC. Translating it yields CASRKPEKETQYF.